This T cell receptor beta chain was found in a study of graft-versus-host responses after intestinal transplantation. As for the study in general: Recipients underwent multivisceral, liver-intestinal, or isolated intestinal transplants. Study-wide points: HvG clone declines early post-transplant were associated with peak circulating GvH levels. The recipient marrow held GvH clones, and some of them showed up first in ileum or blood.

Researchers placed some 200,000 CFSE-labeled responder cells in culture with some 200,000 irradiated, violet-dye-labeled stimulator cells. The table came from immunoSEQ multiplex PCR; TCRdb's copy has only in-frame clones and leaves some out. The sample includes about 20,000 clones, roughly 40% seen only once; the top ten take approximately 0.84%. This CDR3 spans 17 amino acids. V lost 3 bases, J lost 3 bases, and 10 bases stayed unmatched. The germline V gene has CDR1 SGHNT and CDR2 YYREEE (reference sequence). The V and J genes are TRBV5-4 and TRBJ2-2; 8 bases agree with TRBD1. The specimen was alloreactive CD4+ T cells from a mixed lymphocyte reaction culture, collected before intestinal transplant. Stated subset: CFSE-low proliferating T cells sorted from approximately 6-day pre-transplant mixed lymphocyte reaction (GvH or HvG direction). The receptor's source is a human patient who received an intestinal transplant. The CDR3 region is CASSWGHDRGYTGELFF. The CDR3 DNA sequence: TGTGCCAGCAGCTGGGGGCATGACAGGGGATACACCGGGGAGCTGTTTTTT.